The source of this TCR beta chain is a study of T cell responses to AZD1222 COVID-19 vaccine. Pooled in the analysis were second doses at about 4 or about 12 weeks. Only in-frame clones appear in the TCRdb table, and some are missing; sequencing was by immunoSEQ multiplex PCR. The sample lists tens of thousands of clones, approximately 85% seen once, with less than 3.5% in the top ten. This clone has just a few counts. The source is an adult who received the AZD1222 COVID-19 vaccine. The starting material was peripheral blood, obtained 28 days after the second AZD1222 dose.

The CDR3 DNA reads as TGCAGCGTTGAAACCCGGCAGGCGAGGGACACTGAAGCTTTCTTT. Its protein product is CSVETRQARDTEAFF. This chain joins TRBV29-1 and TRBJ1-1; D not resolved. The germline V gene has CDR1 SQVTM and CDR2 ANQGSEA. CDR3 length equals 15 residues. The V end lost 2 bases, the J end lost 3 bases, and 16 bases lay between the germline ends.